This T cell receptor (beta chain) originates from a study of cytomegalovirus exposure and HLA in healthy donors. Study as a whole: Previous work identified 100 million or so unique TCR beta sequences from around 200 million T cells. Findings and limits, study-wide: There were reportedly fewer N-insertions in an Asian-associated ancestry cluster than the approximately 670-donor mean, in a later analysis.

The primer mix had 60 Vbeta and 13 Jbeta primers. Repertoires were generated with immunoSEQ multiplex PCR, while TCRdb's copy carries only in-frame clones and drops some. The sample holds 110,000 or so clones; more than 65% are singletons and the top ten take roughly 5.8%. The J segment lost 8 bases and the V segment lost 2 bases, leaving 10 bases of the junction unmatched. This CDR3 has 16 residues. Germline V gene lookup returns CDR1 MNHEY and CDR2 SVGAGI. The sample holds a few counts of this clone. Its antigen remains unidentified. The chain is built from TRBV6-5 and TRBJ1-4, with TRBD1 identical over 8 bases. Source material: PBMCs. The clonotype comes from a man aged 18 to 30 in good health and CMV-seropositive. CDR3 residues: CASSYVYRGGGEKLFF. CDR3 bases: TGTGCCAGCAGTTACGTTTACAGGGGGGGAGGAGAAAAACTGTTTTTT.